Each of the 8 T cell receptor beta chains below was sequenced from the same sample in a study of blood T cell repertoires in COVID-19 (dated by TCRdb to the early 2020s). Libraries were made using the immunoSEQ multiplex PCR assay. This immuneACCESS table, as held by TCRdb, lists in-frame sequences with V and J called but not all clones. Of the missing ones, under half trace to an unresolved V gene in checked studies; the others have no known cause. This sample holds roughly 100,000 clones; 89% were observed only once. The leading ten clones occupy over 15% of the sample. Sample: peripheral blood. These receptors were collected from a woman aged 80 or over in a cohort sampled during active COVID-19.

The chain uses TRBV19 and TRBJ2-2; 9 positions match TRBD1. The germline V gene has CDR1 LNHDA and CDR2 SQIVND (reference sequence). V shed 5 bases, J shed 5 bases, and the junction held 0 bases outside the gene matches. The CDR3 totals 13 residues. The CDR3 is CASSDRGTGELFF. CDR3 bases: TGTGCCAGTAGTGACAGGGGGACCGGGGAGCTGTTTTTT.

The V and J genes are TRBV21-1 and TRBJ1-5; the table names TRBD1, a call not compared with the DNA. TRBV21-1 is classified as a pseudogene. The CDR3 sequence is 15 residues long. The CDR3 sequence: CASSTYRAGNQPQHF. CDR3 coding DNA: TGTGCCAGCAGCACCTACAGGGCTGGCAATCAGCCCCAGCATTTT.

V gene TRBV5-1 combines with J gene TRBJ2-1; D might be TRBD2 (6 bases). This CDR3 has 15 residues. Deletions cut 5 bases from V and 7 bases from J, with 19 bases between. The V gene's germline CDR1 is SGHRS and CDR2 YFSETQ. The CDR3 DNA reads as TGCGCCAGCAGTTCCGGGACTCCGTTTCAGAATGAGCAGTTCTTC. It encodes CASSSGTPFQNEQFF.

The chain carries TRBV11-3 and TRBJ2-1; TRBD2 aligns across 8 bases. J was trimmed by 9 bases and V by 5 bases; bases with no gene match: 15. This CDR3 contains 16 residues. Germline CDR1 is SGHNT and CDR2 is YENEEA. CDR3 bases: TGTGCCAGCAGCCCTAACGGGGGGGTGGCCATGGGTGAGCAGTTCTTC. It is translated as CASSPNGGVAMGEQFF.

The genes are TRBV3-1 (or the pseudogene TRBV3-2) and TRBJ2-1, with D possibly TRBD2 on 7 matching bases. The CDR3 loop spans 17 amino acids. V was clipped by 1 base and J by 4 bases, with 17 bases between them. The germline CDR1 and CDR2 sequences are LGHDT and YNNKEL (reference sequence). The DNA of the CDR3 is TGTGCCAGCAGCCAAGGTTGGACAGCGGGACCTTACAATGAGCAGTTCTTC. Residues: CASSQGWTAGPYNEQFF.

This clone was observed a single time. This chain links TRBV7-6 with TRBJ1-1, with TRBD1 identical over 7 bases. CDR1 is SGHVS and CDR2 is FNYEAQ in the germline V gene. The CDR3 consists of 17 residues. V shed 0 bases and J 6 bases; nucleotides not matched to a gene: 13. CDR3 amino acids: CASSLARSKGARAEAFF. CDR3 DNA: TGTGCCAGCAGCTTAGCGAGGTCCAAGGGGGCTAGGGCTGAAGCTTTCTTT.

The chain combines TRBV4-2 with TRBJ1-4; D not resolved. The V gene's germline CDR1 is LGHNA and CDR2 YNFKEQ. The CDR3 has 15 residues. V shed 3 bases and J shed 5 bases, with 13 bases lying between them. CDR3 bases: TGTGCCAGCAGCCAGCAGGCTACCTCGAATGAAAAACTGTTTTTT. Translation: CASSQQATSNEKLFF.

This clone was recorded once. The V and J genes are TRBV7-2 and TRBJ2-1; the D is unclear. The CDR3 extends over 14 amino acids. In germline, CDR1 is SGHTA, CDR2 FQGNSA. With 1 base removed from V and 7 bases from J, the gap between germline ends came to 11 bases. CDR3 bases: TGTGCCAGCAGCTTAGGTAGACTCCTAAATGAGCAGTTCTTC. Translated, it gives CASSLGRLLNEQFF.